This TCR beta chain was captured by sequencing in a study of T cells in Graves' hyperthyroidism and ophthalmopathy. Patients aged 18 to 65 had newly diagnosed hyperthyroidism that had lasted under 2 months. TCR beta CDR3 region amplification was performed from RNA transcripts. HTBI primers were employed in a first-round RT-PCR of the TCR CDR3. One entry per CDR3 protein, called by TCRdb with MiXCR from the multiplex PCR reads. The table shows roughly 98,000 distinct CDR3 sequences, with roughly 37% occurring only once. This clonotype came up many times. The CDR3 consists of 12 residues. V was cut by 3 bases and J by 6 bases, with 8 bases left in between. Germline lookup yields CDR1 MNHEY and CDR2 SMNVEV (reference sequence).

Sequenced input: peripheral blood or thyroid tissue (not recorded which). The chain is built from TRBV27 and TRBJ1-2; D is unclear. This TCR derives from a woman in her twenties or thirties with Graves' hyperthyroidism. CDR3 loop: CASSFSGDGYTF. CDR3 in DNA: TGTGCCAGCAGTTTCAGCGGGGATGGCTACACCTTC.